This T cell receptor beta chain was recorded in a study of cytomegalovirus exposure and HLA in healthy donors (dated by TCRdb to about 2017). General notes on the study: An earlier analysis of 587 of the donors reported 250 to 300 Gb of sequence data and 120 million or so unique TCR beta sequences from about 200 million T cells. The study used immunosequencing to profile the T cell repertoires of several hundred subjects and linked those repertoires to cytomegalovirus serostatus. Alongside the repertoire data, information on donor age, sex, ethnicity and CMV serostatus was compiled. The study combined high-throughput TCR immunosequencing, statistical association of individual TCRs with disease status, and machine learning to predict cytomegalovirus infection status. The study aimed to test whether cataloging public T cell receptors could reveal signatures of past pathogen exposure. Along with the roughly 670-subject first cohort, a separate validation cohort of over a hundred different subjects was used. On average, around 240,000 unique TCR beta nucleotide sequences were sequenced per donor among some 420 genotyped donors of the cohort, with roughly a sixth of those sequences being non-productive. HLA typing included class I and class II loci at four-digit resolution. The later analysis used no new phenotypic data to find candidate immune exposures, relying instead on TCR beta sequences and their occurrence across donors. All discovery cohort repertoires had been generated using a single sequencing platform. The number of typed donors differed by locus: roughly 620-630 for A, B, C, DRB1 and DQB1; 500 to 550 for DQA1; fewer than 610 for DPA1; and about 450 for DPB1. A handful of DR-DQ haplotypes were handled as single units for association and clustering because linkage in the cohort was strong. An early release covering roughly 640 HLA-typed donors comprised 250 to 350 gigabases of sequencing data and roughly 86 million unique TCR sequences. To decide whether each TCR beta V gene segment behaved as functional or pseudogenic, an earlier analysis of approximately 590 of the donors relied on high-throughput TCR beta sequencing. Of the approximately 370 genotyped donors, 80% to 90% were placed in the genetic ancestry cluster associated with self-reported Caucasian donors. A later analysis re-examined previously published TCR beta repertoires from more than 650 donors and added high-resolution HLA genotyping to investigate patterns of TCR occurrence. In a later genetic analysis, genome-wide SNP genotypes for about three fifths of the 666 donors were used, and that subset was treated as a discovery cohort. General study outcomes and caveats: A further reported finding was that TCR beta sequences accurately predicted the HLA-A and HLA-B alleles for most subjects in the first cohort. The authors suggested that the approach could potentially be generalized to other disease states and immunological phenotypes. According to a later analysis, parvovirus B19, influenza, CMV and Epstein-Barr virus appeared linked to several top co-occurrence clusters. Because some donors lacked HLA typing at each locus, the association tests relied only on the typed subset. The earlier analysis of about 600 of the donors excluded roughly 17 rarely observed V segments, including chromosome 9 orphons, because counts were too low. Roughly uniform sequencing depth across donors was assumed in presence/absence analyses, although this assumption may not hold. A total of about 150 TCR beta chains were listed by the study as associated with cytomegalovirus. Three of the identified cytomegalovirus-associated TCR beta chains were confirmed in vitro to be specific for cytomegalovirus antigens. In a later genetic analysis, a missense DCLRE1C variant was associated with V-gene and J-gene trimming of TCR beta chains, and the association was replicated in an independent cohort. For the cohort, immune exposure information was limited to CMV serostatus. A later analysis found that TCR association rates varied across HLA loci, with DRB1 alleles showing the most associated TCRs and HLA-C alleles the fewest. In a later genetic analysis, fewer N-insertions in productive TCRs were reported among donors in an Asian-associated ancestry cluster than the approximately 630-donor mean. Only TCR beta chains were sequenced in this cohort, and the absence of alpha or paired-chain data limited detectable features. In a later analysis, most CMV-associated TCR beta chains were found to appear HLA-restricted, with HLA associations seemingly driven largely by CMV exposure. Linkage disequilibrium might explain the correlated functional status among segregating V segments, but an unknown experimental factor could not be excluded. Most TCR sequences were observed very rarely across donors, whereas some public TCRs were present in many individuals. In a later analysis, HLA-associated TCR beta chains were found to be more clonally expanded and to have lower generation probabilities than equally common non-associated chains. The classifier was reported to diagnose cytomegalovirus status with high specificity and sensitivity in both the original and validation cohorts. A later analysis associated about 17,000 TCR beta sequences with specific HLA alleles at a false discovery rate of 0.05. The 87-base-pair reads could not distinguish some IMGT-functional V segments, including TRBV6-2 and TRBV6-3, so those segments were excluded. The sequencing pipeline was judged likely to have produced a cluster of highly shared sequence variants as a technical artifact. In an earlier analysis of around 600 of the donors, most TCR beta V segments appeared in productive rearrangements about 87% or about 30% of the time, broadly matching IMGT annotations. Strong co-occurrence of HLA alleles, especially DR and DQ, made assigning TCR associations to individual alleles difficult.

The CDR3, from cysteine to phenylalanine, totals 14 residues. Just CDR3 DNA is preserved here, 42 bases in frame from base 1. Between the V and J ends, shortened by 6 bases and 5 bases respectively, the junction contains 16 bases. CDR1 and CDR2 were assigned from the germline V gene as MNHEY and SVGAGI. With regard to this clone: The antigen it binds to is not known. No base quality information exists; no much larger clone differs at one position.

In total, approximately 690 healthy bone marrow donors made up the cohort. All cohort members were sampled while nominally healthy, although unrecorded immune exposures were likely present. The donor was CMV seropositive and belonged to the group of over 250 seropositive cohort members. A peripheral blood sample was collected from each donor, and TCR beta sequencing was performed on peripheral blood mononuclear cells. Genomic DNA extraction from the blood cell samples was performed with the Qiagen DNeasy Blood Extraction Kit. The library was produced with the immunoSEQ multiplex PCR assay. A mixture of 60 forward primers for TCR Vbeta segments and 13 reverse primers for TCR Jbeta segments was used in the multiplex PCR. A multiplex PCR assay on genomic DNA amplified the CDR3 region of rearranged TCR beta genes. The amplified TCR beta libraries were sequenced on the Illumina HiSeq System as 87-base-pair reads. The study's own analysis went as follows. A later analysis counted about 80 million unique TCR beta chains across the 666 repertoires, and 10 million to 11 million of these chains were shared by at least two donors. Raw reads were error-corrected and collapsed into unique sequences by a nearest-neighbor algorithm in which closely related sequences were merged to remove PCR and sequencing errors. V, D and J gene segments were assigned by aligning CDR3 sequences to IMGT reference sequences. For a sequence to be retained, a match of at least six nucleotides to both a V gene segment and a J gene segment was required. A rearrangement was called productive if the CDR3 had no stop codons and remained in frame with V and J, and every other rearrangement was called non-productive. CDR3 was defined according to IMGT convention as the region running from the second conserved V-encoded cysteine to the conserved J-encoded phenylalanine. The earlier analysis of around 640 of the donors excluded sequences that lacked an unambiguous match to a single V gene segment. An earlier analysis of approximately 590 of the donors classified V segments as functional when productive rearrangements were above 56.7% and as segregating when the standard deviation between donors was above 5%. A statistical classification framework was developed to diagnose cytomegalovirus status using the catalog of TCR beta chain sequences. V and J gene assignment, in a later analysis, came from comparing TCR nucleotide sequences with IMGT/GENE-DB human TR gene sequences. A later analysis assigned CDR3 sequences and most-parsimonious VDJ recombination scenarios with the TCRdist pipeline. In a later analysis, each TCR beta chain was defined by its CDR3 amino acid sequence together with its V-gene family, and reads lacking a unique V-gene family were excluded. As a way to deal with suspected cross-contamination and a sequencing artifact, a later analysis dropped nearly 600 nucleotide sequences that were highly shared and had low generation probability. In a later analysis, a clonal expansion index was calculated for each public chain from normalized within-repertoire ranks of inferred template counts. Generation probabilities in a later analysis came from a VDJ recombination model fitted to out-of-frame rearrangements, and those results were checked against IGoR. In a later analysis, hypergeometric tests were used to score TCR-TCR, TCR-HLA and TCR-CMV co-occurrence, with a repertoire-size bias correction applied to TCR pairs. In a later analysis, false discovery rates were estimated by permuting HLA or CMV assignments 20 times. In a later analysis, co-occurring TCRs were grouped using DBSCAN, with TCRdist sequence similarity added in when clustering inside HLA-allele-positive subsets. Co-occurrence clustering excluded repertoires with fewer than 30,000 or more than 120,000 public chains, plus five with anomalous nucleotide sharing. The source is immuneACCESS, and TCRdb retained only in-frame sequences with V and J called. Part of the clones is not carried over; for the studies checked, unresolved V genes explain less than half of this, and the remainder is unexplained. Clone size and the V and J calls come from that table; the DNA yielded D and trimming. Present in this sample are hundreds of thousands of clones, almost 70% of which were seen just once. The top ten constitute about 2.8% of the sample.

This TCR was sampled from a man in his forties in good health and CMV-seropositive. The V gene is TRBV6-5 and the J gene is TRBJ1-1; TRBD1 is a possible D gene, resting on 5 matching bases. Sequencing input: PBMCs. The CDR3 corresponds to CASSEGGARTEAFF. The DNA sequence is as follows: TGTGCCAGCAGCGAAGGAGGGGCTCGGACTGAAGCTTTCTTT.